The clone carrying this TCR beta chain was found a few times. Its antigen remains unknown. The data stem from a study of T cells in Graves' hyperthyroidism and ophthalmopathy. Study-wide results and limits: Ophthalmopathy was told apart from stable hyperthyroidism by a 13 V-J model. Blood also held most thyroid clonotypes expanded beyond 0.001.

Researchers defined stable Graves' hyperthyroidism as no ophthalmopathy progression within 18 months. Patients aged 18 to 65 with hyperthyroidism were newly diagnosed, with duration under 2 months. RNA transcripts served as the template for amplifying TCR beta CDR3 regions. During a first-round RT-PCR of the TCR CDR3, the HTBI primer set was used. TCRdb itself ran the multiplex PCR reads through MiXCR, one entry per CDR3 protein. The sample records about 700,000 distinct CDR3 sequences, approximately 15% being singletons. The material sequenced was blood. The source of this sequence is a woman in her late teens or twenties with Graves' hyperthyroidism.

In nucleotides, the CDR3 is TGCGCCAGCAGCCATCGTTTCGGGGGGGGCGGGGAGCTGTTTTTT. It is translated as CASSHRFGGGGELFF. The V call is TRBV4-3, the J call TRBJ2-2, with TRBD2 matching 8 bases. The CDR3 contains 15 residues. The germline V gene encodes CDR1 LGHNA and CDR2 YSLEER. V was clipped by 3 bases and J by 7 bases; unmatched bases: 7.